The present entry profiles one T cell receptor beta chain with its context. What it binds is not known. The treatment: oral pan-JAK inhibitor, 5-10 mg twice daily. RNA, once extracted, was reverse transcribed into cDNA for use as the sequencing template. TCRdb's table, derived via immunoSEQ multiplex PCR, lists solely in-frame clones and lacks some. Found here are 110,000 to 150,000 clones, about 51% of them singletons; the top ten hold approximately 16%. This sample was taken from a study of CD8+ T cells in alopecia areata. Study-wide results and caveats: Normal scalp had lower clonality than lesional scalp, with alopecia totalis/universalis lesions showing this most strongly. There were also resident alphabeta T cells of normal skin sequenced in scalp samples. Among the top 100, expanded CD8+ clones, as well as scalp clonality, were significantly decreased by tofacitinib.

The CDR3 has 15 amino acids. V dropped 6 bases and J dropped 6 bases, with 17 bases sitting between them. The germline CDR1 and CDR2 sequences are PRHDT and FYEKMQ (reference sequence). The clonotype was recovered from a human donor with alopecia areata. This chain joins TRBV13 and TRBJ2-2; D not certain. This specimen was CD8+ T cells sorted from blood, taken at week 4, from a patient treated with tofacitinib. The CDR3 DNA follows: TGTGCCAGCAGTCCCCCCGGTTCGGATTCCGGGGAGCTGTTTTTT. Protein sequence: CASSPPGSDSGELFF.